These 26 T cell receptor beta chains were sequenced from one sample in a study of T cells after yellow fever vaccination (dated by TCRdb to 2018 to 2020). The library was prepared using 5' RACE. The instrument given in TCRdb is Illumina HiSeq 2500. TCRdb reprocessing: public reads trimmed at Q25 with fastp, clones called with MiXCR, in-frame beta chains kept. All rows with the same CDR3 protein become a single entry with the most common DNA and genes. In all, the sample holds around 360,000 distinct CDR3 sequences, and more than 9% of those were seen once. Roughly 18% of the sample comes from the top ten. Taken with the paper, the label for treatment or condition translates to: live attenuated yellow fever vaccine strain. This specimen was PBMCs, taken on the day of the first yellow fever vaccination. The receptors shown here come from a man younger than 35 who received the YFV17D yellow fever vaccine.

In its sample, this clonotype was seen many times. The chain is built from TRBV29-1 and TRBJ2-2; D is perhaps TRBD1 (6 bases). The CDR3 extends over 13 amino acids. V was shortened by 4 bases and J by 2 bases, with 8 bases between the two germline ends. CDR1 and CDR2 from the germline V gene are SQVTM and ANQGSEA. The DNA for the CDR3 is TGCAGCGTTGTGGACAGCAACACCGGGGAGCTGTTTTTT. It yields the protein CSVVDSNTGELFF.

At least ten counts were recorded for this clonotype. This chain links TRBV12-3 or TRBV12-4 with TRBJ1-2; tentative D call: TRBD1 (5 bases). Trimming took off 1 base at V and 8 bases at J, with 17 bases between the two ends. The CDR3 totals 15 residues. The CDR3 reads CASSLGSPRGWGYTF. The CDR3 DNA follows: TGTGCCAGCAGTTTAGGGTCGCCTAGGGGTTGGGGCTACACCTTC.

This clonotype came up a few times. The chain has TRBV9 and TRBJ2-6; no firm D call. The germline V gene has CDR1 SGDLS and CDR2 YYNGEE. Deletions cut 0 bases from V and 1 base from J, with 5 bases between. This CDR3 contains 15 residues. In DNA form, the CDR3 reads TGTGCCAGCAGCGTAGCGGGTTCTGGGGCCAACGTCCTGACTTTC. It translates to CASSVAGSGANVLTF.

The genes are TRBV18 and TRBJ2-1; D tentatively reads TRBD1 or TRBD2 (5 bases each). Germline CDR1 reads KGHSH; CDR2 reads LQKENI. This CDR3 region has 12 residues. Deletions cut 6 bases from V and 7 bases from J, with 10 bases between. The CDR3 here is CASSSEGNEQFF. The CDR3 DNA reads TGTGCCAGCTCCTCAGAGGGGAATGAGCAGTTCTTC.

J is TRBJ2-3 and V is TRBV10-3, with D possibly matching TRBD2 (6 bases). The CDR3 covers 13 residues. The V gene's germline CDR1 is ENHRY and CDR2 SYGVKD. V was clipped by 10 bases and J by 3 bases, with 14 bases between them. This CDR3 reads CATKGRGTDTQYF. CDR3 DNA sequence: TGTGCCACCAAGGGTCGGGGGACAGATACGCAGTATTTT.

At least ten counts were recorded for this clonotype. The chain carries TRBV24-1 and TRBJ2-5; 7 bases match TRBD2. Germline CDR1 KGHDR, CDR2 SFDVKD. Trimming cost V 5 bases and J 0 bases; bases outside gene matches: 5. The CDR3 spans 15 residues. The CDR3 loop reads CATSGRDYHQETQYF. The CDR3 DNA reads TGTGCCACCAGTGGCCGGGACTACCACCAAGAGACCCAGTACTTC.

Only one count was recorded for this clonotype. This CDR3 is CASSEGGGRLLADTQYF. The CDR3 DNA sequence: TGTGCCAGCAGCGAGGGCGGCGGGCGGCTATTGGCGGATACGCAGTATTTT. The rearrangement uses TRBV5-4 and TRBJ2-3, with a possible D match to TRBD2 (5 bases). V lost 4 bases to trimming and J lost 6 bases, with 24 bases between them. The CDR3 is made up of 17 amino acids. CDR1 is SGHNT, CDR2 YYREEE, per germline (reference sequence). Drawing the rest from reference TRBV5-4 and TRBJ2-3, the complete variable domain is ETGVTQSPTHLIKTRGQQVTLRCSSQSGHNTVSWYQQALGQGPQFIFQYYREEENGRGNFPPRFSGLQFPNYSSELNVNALELDDSALYLCASSEGGGRLLADTQYFGPGTRLTVL.

CDR3 protein: CSVGRGGVTDTQYF. The CDR3 coding sequence is TGCAGCGTGGGCCGGGGAGGGGTGACAGATACGCAGTATTTT. This chain links TRBV29-1 with TRBJ2-3, with 7 bases fitting TRBD2. The CDR3 covers 14 residues. Germline V gives CDR1 SQVTM, CDR2 ANQGSEA. Trimming cost V 6 bases and J 3 bases; bases outside gene matches: 9.

The V gene is TRBV6-5, the J gene TRBJ2-7; 10 bases are shared with TRBD2. CDR3 length: 14 residues. CDR1 and CDR2 from the germline V gene are MNHEY and SVGAGI. V shed 2 bases, J shed 3 bases, and the junction held 1 base outside the gene matches. CDR3 sequence reads: CASSYVAGGYEQYV. The DNA for the CDR3 is TGTGCCAGCAGTTACGTAGCGGGGGGCTACGAGCAGTACGTC.

The genes are TRBV6-5 and TRBJ1-5; no firm D call. Trimming stripped 3 bases from V and 9 bases from J, with 12 bases between. CDR3 length: 13 amino acids. Per germline, CDR1 MNHEY and CDR2 SVGAGI. The CDR3 DNA follows: TGTGCCAGCAGTTATAGAGAGAAAGGGCCCCAGCATTTT. It specifies CASSYREKGPQHF.

The rearrangement joins TRBV4-1 to TRBJ2-7, with 11 nucleotides matching TRBD2. CDR1 is MGHRA, CDR2 YSYEKL, per germline. With V trimmed by 1 base and J by 0 bases, 2 bases remained unmatched. The CDR3 sequence is 16 residues long. CDR3 protein: CASSQASGGTSYEQYF. CDR3 coding DNA: TGCGCCAGCAGCCAAGCTAGCGGGGGGACCTCCTACGAGCAGTACTTC.

This clonotype was recorded many times. The rearrangement links TRBV29-1 to TRBJ2-5; D is uncertain. Trimming cost V 4 bases and J 5 bases, with 17 bases left between them. CDR3 length: 14 amino acids. Germline V gene lookup returns CDR1 SQVTM and CDR2 ANQGSEA. The DNA of the CDR3 is TGCAGCGTTGGGGCCCTTGAGTTCTGGGAGACCCAGTACTTC. Its translation is CSVGALEFWETQYF.

In its sample, this clonotype was seen many times. The chain carries TRBV10-3 and TRBJ2-1; 8 bases match TRBD1. CDR1 is ENHRY and CDR2 is SYGVKD in the germline V gene. V was clipped by 10 bases and J by 6 bases; unmatched bases: 17. This CDR3 spans 16 amino acids. The CDR3 loop reads CATTGTGSFWGNEQFF. In DNA form, the CDR3 reads TGTGCCACCACCGGGACAGGATCATTCTGGGGCAATGAGCAGTTCTTC.

In this sample, this clonotype turned up a few times. The chain joins TRBV25-1 to TRBJ2-1, with 9 bases aligning to TRBD1. The CDR3 covers 15 residues. The germline gives CDR1 MGHDK, CDR2 SYGVNS. The junction had 2 bases not matched to a gene; V was cut back by 4 bases and J by 1 base. The DNA for the CDR3 is TGTGCCAGCAGTGTGACAGGGGGGTCCTACAATGAGCAGTTCTTC. Translation: CASSVTGGSYNEQFF.

This clonotype was counted only a few times. This chain connects TRBV6-2 or TRBV6-3 to TRBJ2-5, with 8 bases matching TRBD1. The germline gives CDR1 MNHEY, CDR2 SVGEGT. The CDR3 spans 15 residues. V dropped 2 bases and J dropped 3; count of bases not matched to a gene: 5. The CDR3 DNA is TGTGCCAGCAGTTACCCAGGACAGGGCGAAGAGACCCAGTACTTC. Amino acids: CASSYPGQGEETQYF.

The V and J genes are TRBV7-2 and TRBJ1-4, with a tentative D call TRBD1 (6 bases). The V gene's germline CDR1 is SGHTA and CDR2 FQGNSA. The CDR3 length is 16 residues. Trimming removed 0 bases at V and 3 bases at J, with 11 bases between. Here the CDR3 DNA reads TGTGCCAGCAGCTTAGCGGGGGCGGATCCTAATGAAAAACTGTTTTTT. Protein sequence: CASSLAGADPNEKLFF.

In its sample, this clonotype was seen a few times. The chain's CDR3 is CASSPQANTEAFF. The CDR3 DNA is TGTGCCAGCAGCCCCCAGGCTAACACTGAAGCTTTCTTT. The V call is TRBV4-2, the J call TRBJ1-1, with unresolved D. Germline lookup yields CDR1 LGHNA and CDR2 YNFKEQ. The CDR3 length is 13 residues. Between the trimmed V and J ends, which lost 4 bases and 2 bases, there was a span of 8 bases.

V and J are TRBV5-8 and TRBJ1-2, with a weak D call TRBD1 (6 bases). V lost 7 bases and J 4 bases, leaving 17 bases between the germline ends. CDR1 is SGHTS and CDR2 is YDEGEE in the germline V gene. CDR3 length: 14 amino acids. In DNA, the CDR3 is TGTGCCAGCGGTCCCCAGGGAGGGGGCTATGGCTACACCTTC. This translates into CASGPQGGGYGYTF. The variable domain in full, with the rest retrieved from reference TRBV5-8 and TRBJ1-2, is EAGVTQSPTHLIKTRGQQATLRCSPISGHTSVYWYQQALGLGLQFLLWYDEGEERNRGNFPPRFSGRQFPNYSSELNVNALELEDSALYLCASGPQGGGYGYTFGSGTRLTVV.

This clonotype came up a few times. J is TRBJ1-5 and V is TRBV28; no definite D call. CDR1 is MDHEN, CDR2 SYDVKM, per germline. The CDR3 is made up of 19 amino acids. With 2 bases removed from V and 7 bases from J, the gap between germline ends came to 27 bases. The CDR3 DNA sequence: TGTGCCAGCAGTTTAGCCGCCCTGACCCGACTTCCCAAGGGCCAGCCCCAGCATTTT. Translating it yields CASSLAALTRLPKGQPQHF. Full variable domain (rest looked up from reference TRBV28 and TRBJ1-5): DVKVTQSSRYLVKRTGEKVFLECVQDMDHENMFWYRQDPGLGLRLIYFSYDVKMKEKGDIPEGYSVSREKKERFSLILESASTNQTSMYLCASSLAALTRLPKGQPQHFGDGTRLSIL.

This clonotype was seen only a few times. CDR3 amino acids: CASRPQESGVNTGELFF. The DNA for the CDR3 is TGCGCCAGCAGGCCGCAGGAAAGCGGGGTCAACACCGGGGAGCTGTTTTTT. V usage is TRBV4-1 and J usage is TRBJ2-2; 7 bases line up with TRBD2. Trimming took 6 bases from V and 2 from J; bases not matched to a gene: 12. This CDR3 is 17 amino acids long. Germline-derived CDR1 and CDR2 are MGHRA and YSYEKL.

J is TRBJ1-3 and V is TRBV11-2; no reliable D call. The length of the CDR3 is 14 residues. The V end lost 4 bases, the J end lost 3 bases, and 10 bases lay between the germline ends. CDR1 is SGHAT and CDR2 is FQNNGV in the germline V gene. As DNA, the CDR3 is TGTGCCAGCAGCTCCCCGGGAGGTGGAAACACCATATATTTT. Protein sequence: CASSSPGGGNTIYF.

This clonotype was counted between two and nine times. The gene calls are TRBV12-3 or TRBV12-4 and TRBJ2-3; D gene ambiguous. This CDR3 is 14 amino acids long. The V gene lost 4 bases and the J gene lost 0 bases, with 8 bases spanning the gap. CDR3 coding DNA: TGTGCCAGCAGTTGGTTAACTAGCACAGATACGCAGTATTTT. Encoded protein: CASSWLTSTDTQYF.

This clonotype was seen more than once but under ten times. This chain joins TRBV5-1 and TRBJ1-1, with 11 bases matching TRBD1. Germline loops: CDR1 SGHRS, CDR2 YFSETQ. Losses at the gene ends were 0 bases for V and 8 bases for J; bases not matched to a gene: 3. CDR3 size: 14 residues. As DNA, the CDR3 is TGCGCCAGCAGCTTGGGGACAGGGGGCTTGGAAGCTTTCTTT. As protein: CASSLGTGGLEAFF.

There are a few counts of this clonotype. The J gene is TRBJ2-7, the V gene TRBV7-9; D is undetermined. V was shortened by 4 bases and J by 0 bases, with 13 bases between the two germline ends. The CDR3 loop spans 15 amino acids. CDR1 and CDR2 (germline): SEHNR, FQNEAQ (reference sequence). The chain's CDR3 is CASSSDKTFSYEQYF. The CDR3 coding sequence is TGTGCCAGCAGCTCCGACAAAACATTCTCCTACGAGCAGTACTTC.

The CDR3 region has the DNA TGTGCCACCAGCTTCGACAGGGGTGGCTATGGCTACACCTTC. It translates to CATSFDRGGYGYTF. The rearrangement uses TRBV15 and TRBJ1-2, with 8 nucleotides matching TRBD1. The V segment lost 5 bases and the J segment 4 bases; nucleotides outside the gene matches: 6. The CDR3 covers 14 residues. CDR1 and CDR2 from the germline V gene are LNHNV and YYDKDF (reference sequence). The whole variable domain, filled in from reference TRBV15 and TRBJ1-2, reads DAMVIQNPRYQVTQFGKPVTLSCSQTLNHNVMYWYQQKSSQAPKLLFHYYDKDFNNEADTPDNFQSRRPNTSFCFLDIRSPGLGDTAMYLCATSFDRGGYGYTFGSGTRLTVV.

This clonotype was picked up a small number of times. V is TRBV6-6 and J is TRBJ2-3; D gene ambiguous. V lost 7 bases and J 2 bases, leaving 10 bases between the germline ends. This CDR3 has 13 amino acids. Looked up from germline, CDR1 is MNHNY and CDR2 is SVGAGI (reference sequence). CDR3 in DNA: TGTGCCAGCACCTATTCGGCCACAGATACGCAGTATTTT. This gives the protein CASTYSATDTQYF.